This TCR beta chain was recorded in a study of blood T cell repertoires in COVID-19. Overall study: Donors in the United States, Italy and Spain gave samples during acute or convalescent COVID-19. Sample material is recorded as cDNA or gDNA derived from T cells, B-cell-depleted T cells, or PBMCs.

Germline CDR1 MGHRA, CDR2 YSYEKL. Trimming removed 0 bases from V and 2 bases from J; junction bases left unmatched: 9. This CDR3 has 20 amino acids. The age range of participants was 18 to 89 years, with residence in about 25 US areas. Original methodology: Estimated nucleated cell counts came from reference gene primer amplification. Using immunoSEQ multiplex PCR, the repertoire was profiled, and TCRdb retains in-frame clones only, with some absent. For V, J and clone size, that table is used; D and trimming come from the DNA. The data show under 300,000 clones, around 85% seen once. The clonotype was recovered from a woman in her thirties or forties with acute COVID-19. Sequences were obtained from PBMCs or T cells enriched from blood (not recorded which). The chain carries TRBV4-1 and TRBJ2-3; 15 nucleotides line up with TRBD2. CDR3 in DNA: TGCGCCAGCAGCCAAGAACCCGGGGGACTAGCGGGAGGACTCACAGATACGCAGTATTTT. Residues: CASSQEPGGLAGGLTDTQYF.